The 25 T cell receptor beta chains below were found in one sample sequenced in a study of blood T cell repertoires in COVID-19. The table came from immunoSEQ multiplex PCR; TCRdb's copy has only in-frame clones and leaves some out. The sample includes over 200,000 clones, around 90% of them seen just once. The material sequenced was PBMCs or T cells enriched from blood (not recorded which). These TCRs come from a woman in her thirties who had been exposed to COVID-19.

This chain links TRBV19 with TRBJ2-1, with D possibly being TRBD2 (6 bases). Germline values: CDR1 LNHDA, CDR2 SQIVND (reference sequence). V was shortened by 5 bases and J by 8 bases, with 19 bases between the two germline ends. The CDR3 loop spans 15 amino acids. The CDR3 sequence is CASSWVVGSTHEQFF. CDR3 DNA sequence: TGTGCCAGTAGTTGGGTCGTCGGGAGTACCCATGAGCAGTTCTTC.

With regard to this clone: The DNA is left out, because the CDR3 cannot be placed on it with certainty; the CDR3 is given as TCRdb lists it. CDR3 loop: CASSKVGDGNTIYF. This chain links TRBV21-1 with TRBJ1-3; TRBD1, the table's D call, was not compared with the DNA. TRBV21-1 is assigned pseudogene status. The CDR3 region is 14 residues in length, termini included.

J is TRBJ2-2 and V is TRBV6-5, with 7 bases that match TRBD1. From germline, CDR1 is MNHEY and CDR2 SVGAGI. The CDR3 contains 15 residues. V dropped 6 bases and J dropped 1; count of bases not matched to a gene: 5. The CDR3 here is CASRRQGENTGELFF. The CDR3 DNA reads as TGTGCCAGCAGGAGACAGGGAGAGAACACCGGGGAGCTGTTTTTT.

The chain joins TRBV28 to TRBJ2-1; 9 bases line up with TRBD1. Looked up from germline, CDR1 is MDHEN and CDR2 is SYDVKM. V lost 4 bases and J lost 9; bases outside the gene matches: 7. This CDR3 contains 14 residues. The CDR3 reads CASSSEIQGAEQFF. The CDR3 coding sequence is TGTGCCAGCAGTTCGGAAATACAGGGGGCTGAGCAGTTCTTC.

The genes are TRBV7-6 and TRBJ1-3; D gene ambiguous. From germline, CDR1 is SGHVS and CDR2 FNYEAQ. V lost 3 bases, J lost 2 bases, and 5 bases lay in between. The CDR3 sequence is 13 residues long. The CDR3 here is CASSFSAGNTIYF. The CDR3 DNA is TGTGCCAGCAGCTTTTCGGCTGGAAACACCATATATTTT.

J is TRBJ2-7 and V is TRBV11-2, with 11 bases matching TRBD2. The CDR3 extends over 18 amino acids. Looked up from germline, CDR1 is SGHAT and CDR2 is FQNNGV. After removal of 3 bases from V and 2 bases from J, the junction contained 12 bases not matched to a gene. CDR3 protein: CASSLMNSGRALTYEQYF. As DNA, the CDR3 is TGTGCCAGCAGCTTGATGAATAGCGGGAGGGCCCTTACCTACGAGCAGTACTTC.

This chain uses TRBV6-1 with TRBJ1-2; the D is unclear. Germline V gives CDR1 MNHNS, CDR2 SASEGT. The CDR3 totals 15 residues. Deletions cut 3 bases from V and 2 bases from J, with 13 bases between. The CDR3 spells CASSDRGLANYGYTF. CDR3 nucleotide sequence: TGTGCCAGCAGTGATCGCGGGCTCGCCAACTATGGCTACACCTTC.

The V call is TRBV5-1, the J call TRBJ1-1; D remains ambiguous. Germline CDR1 is SGHRS and CDR2 is YFSETQ. The V end lost 1 base, the J end lost 1 base, and 8 bases lay between the germline ends. This CDR3 has 14 residues. The CDR3 DNA reads TGCGCCAGCAGCTTGTTACAGCAGAACACTGAAGCTTTCTTT. This sequence encodes CASSLLQQNTEAFF.

V usage is TRBV19 and J usage is TRBJ2-5; 8 bases map to TRBD2. Trimming removed 4 bases from V and 0 bases from J; junction bases left unmatched: 10. Germline loops: CDR1 LNHDA, CDR2 SQIVND (reference sequence). This CDR3 contains 17 residues. CDR3 in amino acids: CASSRGEGLEYQETQYF. The CDR3 DNA follows: TGTGCCAGTAGTAGAGGGGAGGGACTAGAGTACCAAGAGACCCAGTACTTC.

This clone was observed once. V and J are TRBV27 and TRBJ2-1, with 11 bases that match TRBD2. The junction had 11 bases not matched to a gene; V was cut back by 6 bases and J by 10 bases. Per germline, CDR1 MNHEY and CDR2 SMNVEV (reference sequence). The CDR3 is 15 amino acids. The CDR3 reads CASSPTSGGRGEQFF. The CDR3, as DNA: TGTGCCAGCAGCCCAACTAGCGGGGGCCGGGGGGAGCAGTTCTTC.

The chain couples TRBV6-5 to TRBJ2-3, with D possibly matching TRBD2 (6 bases). Trimming pared 8 bases from V and 8 bases from J, leaving 17 bases between. Germline CDR1 is MNHEY and CDR2 is SVGAGI. The length of the CDR3 is 13 residues. In DNA form, the CDR3 reads TGTGCCAGCGGGCCCTCGGGGCGGGGTACGCAGTATTTT. It specifies CASGPSGRGTQYF.

The chain's CDR3 is CASTWGTGGDTQYF. The CDR3 DNA sequence: TGTGCCAGCACCTGGGGGACAGGCGGAGATACGCAGTATTTT. This sequence joins TRBV13 and TRBJ2-3; TRBD1 agrees at 8 bases. CDR1 and CDR2 from the germline V gene are PRHDT and FYEKMQ (reference sequence). The CDR3 spans 14 residues. With 7 bases clipped from V and 5 bases from J, the junction kept 8 bases outside the gene matches.

The DNA of the CDR3 is TGTGCCAGCAGCTTAGTAGCGGGAGGGCCTGGTGAGCAGTACTTC. As protein: CASSLVAGGPGEQYF. The chain employs TRBV11-2 and TRBJ2-7, with 11 nucleotides matching TRBD2. The CDR3 extends over 15 amino acids. Per the germline V gene, CDR1 is SGHAT and CDR2 is FQNNGV. The J segment lost 7 bases and the V segment lost 1 base, leaving 6 bases of the junction unmatched.

The V and J genes are TRBV4-1 and TRBJ1-5; D possibly corresponds to TRBD1 (6 bases). The V end lost 4 bases, the J end lost 6 bases, and 13 bases lay between the germline ends. The CDR3 is 14 residues long. The germline V gene has CDR1 MGHRA and CDR2 YSYEKL. The CDR3 loop reads CASSPGQWSQPQHF. CDR3 nucleotide sequence: TGCGCCAGCAGCCCAGGACAGTGGAGTCAGCCCCAGCATTTT.

This clone was recorded many times. The chain recombines TRBV3-1 (or the pseudogene TRBV3-2) with TRBJ1-1; TRBD1 is a possible D gene (5 bases). This CDR3 has 13 amino acids. Deletions cut 4 bases from V and 10 bases from J, with 16 bases between. Germline lookup yields CDR1 LGHDT and CDR2 YNNKEL (reference sequence). The CDR3 nucleotides read TGTGCCAGCAGCCTCGGGACTTTTTCGGGAGCTTTCTTT. It specifies CASSLGTFSGAFF.

The rearrangement links TRBV19 to TRBJ1-1; D perhaps matches TRBD1 (5 bases). The V gene's germline CDR1 is LNHDA and CDR2 SQIVND (reference sequence). The CDR3 loop spans 15 amino acids. Trimming removed 8 bases from V and 0 bases from J, with 16 bases in between. The CDR3 is CASGPDRLMNTEAFF. CDR3 sequence (DNA): TGTGCCAGTGGCCCCGACAGACTCATGAACACTGAAGCTTTCTTT.

The V and J genes are TRBV7-8 and TRBJ1-3; possible D gene TRBD1, 5 bases. Germline CDR1 reads SGHVS; CDR2 reads FQNEAQ. The CDR3 runs to 20 residues. With 0 bases removed from V and 0 bases from J, the gap between germline ends came to 21 bases. The chain's CDR3 is CASSLARGFTRNLSGNTIYF. The CDR3 DNA reads as TGTGCCAGCAGCTTAGCTCGGGGGTTCACCCGGAACCTCTCTGGAAACACCATATATTTT.

V gene TRBV10-1 combines with J gene TRBJ2-7; 10 bases fit TRBD2. V shed 0 bases and J 6 bases; nucleotides not matched to a gene: 8. The germline gives CDR1 WNHNN, CDR2 SYGVQD (reference sequence). There are 16 residues in the CDR3. The CDR3 is CASSESSGRAFSEQYF. DNA of the CDR3: TGCGCCAGCAGTGAGTCCAGCGGGAGGGCCTTTTCCGAGCAGTACTTC.

This sequence joins TRBV7-2 and TRBJ1-1; D uncertain. Germline CDR1 reads SGHTA; CDR2 reads FQGNSA. The CDR3 runs 13 residues. V lost 3 bases to trimming and J lost 4 bases, with 9 bases between them. The CDR3: CASSFGFGTEAFF. CDR3 nucleotides: TGTGCCAGCAGCTTCGGTTTTGGCACTGAAGCTTTCTTT.

The chain uses TRBV20-1 and TRBJ1-6; 8 bases map to TRBD1. Trimming at V came to 3 bases and at J to 9 bases, leaving 19 bases not matched to a gene. CDR3 length: 18 amino acids. The V gene's germline CDR1 is DFQATT and CDR2 SNEGSKA (reference sequence). The CDR3 DNA is TGCAGTGCTAGTTCGCAGGGGGCTTCGCTTCCTGGCGGTTCACCCCTCCACTTT. As protein: CSASSQGASLPGGSPLHF.

The J gene is TRBJ2-5, the V gene TRBV15, with TRBD2 matching 14 bases. Germline V gene lookup returns CDR1 LNHNV and CDR2 YYDKDF (reference sequence). The trim removed 6 bases at V and 1 base at J, leaving 16 bases unmatched. The CDR3 contains 20 residues. CDR3 residues: CATSGRARTSGRPFQETQYF. Here the CDR3 DNA reads TGTGCCACCAGTGGCCGCGCACGGACTAGCGGGAGGCCCTTCCAAGAGACCCAGTACTTC. The full variable domain, its missing parts supplied by reference TRBV15 and TRBJ2-5, is DAMVIQNPRYQVTQFGKPVTLSCSQTLNHNVMYWYQQKSSQAPKLLFHYYDKDFNNEADTPDNFQSRRPNTSFCFLDIRSPGLGDTAMYLCATSGRARTSGRPFQETQYFGPGTRLLVL.

V and J are TRBV5-1 and TRBJ1-4, with TRBD1 as a possible D gene (5 bases). The germline V gene has CDR1 SGHRS and CDR2 YFSETQ. This CDR3 has 13 residues. Trimming removed 1 base from V and 8 bases from J, with 9 bases in between. The CDR3 protein is CASSLSHREKLFF. CDR3 coding DNA: TGCGCCAGCAGCTTGAGCCACAGGGAAAAACTGTTTTTT. Full variable domain (missing parts from reference TRBV5-1 and TRBJ1-4): KAGVTQTPRYLIKTRGQQVTLSCSPISGHRSVSWYQQTPGQGLQFLFEYFSETQRNKGNFPGRFSGRQFSNSRSEMNVSTLELGDSALYLCASSLSHREKLFFGSGTQLSVL.

This rearrangement joins TRBV9 to TRBJ1-6, with D possibly matching TRBD1 (6 bases). Germline assignment: CDR1 SGDLS and CDR2 YYNGEE. Between the trimmed V and J ends, which lost 3 bases and 9 bases, there was a span of 16 bases. The CDR3 runs to 15 residues. The CDR3 is CASSAEQGVSSPLHF. The CDR3 region has the DNA TGTGCCAGCAGCGCTGAACAGGGCGTGAGTTCACCCCTCCACTTT.

The chain has TRBV6-6 and TRBJ2-1; D possibly corresponds to TRBD2 (5 bases). V lost 0 bases to trimming and J lost 9 bases, with 15 bases between them. Germline CDR1 reads MNHNY; CDR2 reads SVGAGI (reference sequence). The CDR3 has 15 amino acids. CDR3 amino acids: CASSYSRLAEGEQFF. In DNA form, the CDR3 reads TGTGCCAGCAGTTACTCGCGGCTAGCAGAGGGTGAGCAGTTCTTC.

This sequence joins TRBV27 and TRBJ2-7; TRBD1 agrees at 7 bases. Germline V gene data show CDR1 as MNHEY and CDR2 as SMNVEV (reference sequence). The V segment lost 8 bases and the J segment 3 bases; nucleotides outside the gene matches: 10. The CDR3 length is 14 residues. The chain's CDR3 is CASAIGGRSYEQYF. The CDR3 coding sequence is TGTGCCAGCGCAATAGGGGGCCGAAGCTACGAGCAGTACTTC.